Presented here are 10 T cell receptor beta chains from one specimen sequenced in a study of T cells in Graves' hyperthyroidism and ophthalmopathy. From RNA transcripts, TCR beta CDR3 regions were amplified. RT-PCR in the first round (using the HTBI primer set) targeted the TCR CDR3. TCRdb called the multiplex PCR reads again in MiXCR, with one record for every CDR3 protein. Of more than 300,000 distinct CDR3 sequences listed, approximately 18% are singletons. Sequencing used blood. All receptors derive from a woman under 40 with Graves' hyperthyroidism that later progressed to Graves' ophthalmopathy.

Details on this clonotype: One end of the junction fails to match germline, which may point to a read error. This sequence joins TRBV6-8 and TRBJ2-1; 8 bases map to TRBD2. Germline lookup yields CDR1 MNHGY and CDR2 SAAAGT. The CDR3 length is 14 residues. The CDR3 protein is CASSAAGGYNEQFF. CDR3 nucleotides: TGCGCCAGCAGTGCTGCGGGAGGCTACAATGAGCAGTTCTTC.

This clonotype was counted only a few times. This chain links TRBV15 with TRBJ2-1; 8 bases agree with TRBD1. CDR1 is LNHNV and CDR2 is YYDKDF in the germline V gene (reference sequence). The CDR3 runs to 17 residues. V trimming: 3 bases; J trimming: 3 bases; junction bases outside the gene matches: 10. The CDR3 sequence: CATSREGQEGVYNEQFF. For the CDR3, the DNA is TGTGCCACCAGCAGGGAGGGACAGGAAGGGGTCTACAATGAGCAGTTCTTC.

The chain carries TRBV6-1 and TRBJ2-3; TRBD1 matches at 9 bases. This CDR3 comprises 18 residues. The germline gives CDR1 MNHNS, CDR2 SASEGT. The junction had 13 bases not matched to a gene; V was cut back by 6 bases and J by 0 bases. CDR3 residues: CASSAVPGQGISTDTQYF. CDR3 DNA sequence: TGTGCCAGCAGCGCAGTCCCGGGACAGGGTATAAGCACAGATACGCAGTATTTT.

This clonotype was found many times. The chain has TRBV2 and TRBJ1-5; 8 bases fit TRBD1. CDR1 and CDR2 from the germline V gene are SNHLY and FYNNEI. V was clipped by 6 bases and J by 6 bases; unmatched bases: 7. This CDR3 is built from 14 residues. CDR3 sequence reads: CASREQGEVQPQHF. CDR3 nucleotide sequence: TGTGCCAGCAGGGAACAGGGGGAGGTTCAGCCCCAGCATTTT.

The sample holds a few counts of this clonotype. This chain joins TRBV20-1 and TRBJ2-7, with 8 bases aligning to TRBD2. The germline gives CDR1 DFQATT, CDR2 SNEGSKA (reference sequence). CDR3 size: 13 residues. The V and J ends lost 6 bases and 0 bases, in that order; junction bases with no gene match: 4. The CDR3 spells CSASSGSSYEQYF. In DNA, the CDR3 is TGCAGTGCCTCCAGCGGGAGCTCCTACGAGCAGTACTTC.

This clonotype was seen at least ten times. The chain links TRBV2 to TRBJ2-2; D is uncertain. CDR3 size: 14 residues. Germline CDR1 reads SNHLY; CDR2 reads FYNNEI. V lost 1 base and J lost 5, with 8 bases in between. CDR3 nucleotides: TGTGCCAGCAGTGAAGACAGTACTACCGGGGAGCTGTTTTTT. Its protein is CASSEDSTTGELFF.

The chain uses TRBV28 and TRBJ2-2; 11 positions agree with TRBD2. The CDR3 contains 20 residues. The germline gives CDR1 MDHEN, CDR2 SYDVKM. J gave up 4 bases and V 7 bases, and 20 bases lay outside the gene matches. CDR3 sequence (DNA): TGTGCCAGCATCCTACGGGGGGGACTAGCGGTTTTCAGACCCACCGGGGAGCTGTTTTTT. This sequence encodes CASILRGGLAVFRPTGELFF.

This clonotype was seen repeatedly, ten times or more. The chain combines TRBV14 with TRBJ2-7; D possibly matches TRBD1 or TRBD2 (5 bases each). The germline V gene encodes CDR1 SGHDN and CDR2 FVKESK. CDR3 length: 13 residues. V shed 5 bases and J shed 7 bases, with 15 bases lying between them. For the CDR3, the DNA is TGTGCCAGCAGCGGGGGAATTCATCGGGAGCAGTACTTC. It specifies CASSGGIHREQYF.

A few counts support this clonotype. The chain's CDR3 is CASSLTSVNEQFF. The DNA of the CDR3 is TGCGCCAGCAGCCTGACTAGCGTGAATGAGCAGTTCTTC. The genes are TRBV5-1 and TRBJ2-1; TRBD2 aligns across 8 bases. Germline trimming cut 4 bases from V and 7 bases from J; bases unmatched to any gene: 4. From germline, CDR1 is SGHRS and CDR2 YFSETQ. The CDR3 has 13 amino acids.

This chain links TRBV30 with TRBJ1-2; 7 bases align to TRBD1. The CDR3 totals 13 residues. Germline lookup yields CDR1 GTSNPN and CDR2 SVGIG (reference sequence). With V trimmed by 1 base and J by 4 bases, 3 bases remained unmatched. DNA of the CDR3: TGTGCCTGGAGTGGCGGGACAGCCTATGGCTACACCTTC. It codes for CAWSGGTAYGYTF. Full variable domain (missing parts from reference TRBV30 and TRBJ1-2): SQTIHQWPATLVQPVGSPLSLECTVEGTSNPNLYWYRQAAGRGLQLLFYSVGIGQISSEVPQNLSASRPQDRQFILSSKKLLLSDSGFYLCAWSGGTAYGYTFGSGTRLTVV.